This T cell receptor (beta chain) was captured by sequencing in a study of T cells in Graves' hyperthyroidism and ophthalmopathy. The J segment lost 4 bases and the V segment lost 6 bases, leaving 8 bases of the junction unmatched. Germline V gives CDR1 PRHDT, CDR2 FYEKMQ (reference sequence). The CDR3 totals 14 residues. With regard to this clonotype: Antigen unknown.

Points from the study as a whole: Also found in blood were most expanded thyroid clonotypes above 0.001.

Uncontrolled infection, other autoimmune disease, pregnancy or lactation led to exclusion. RNA transcripts were the template for amplifying TCR beta CDR3 regions. The TCR CDR3 first-round RT-PCR relied on the HTBI primer set. TCRdb re-analysed the multiplex PCR reads in MiXCR, keeping a single row per CDR3 protein. The sample includes approximately 700,000 distinct CDR3 sequences, less than 45% of them seen just once. This clonotype originated in an adult man with Graves' disease, either hyperthyroidism or ophthalmopathy (not recorded which). The sample comprised peripheral blood or thyroid tissue (not recorded which). The chain links TRBV13 to TRBJ2-5, with 7 bases lining up with TRBD1. This CDR3 reads CASSASGGSETQYF. CDR3 nucleotides: TGTGCCAGCAGTGCGTCAGGGGGTTCAGAGACCCAGTACTTC.